These 17 T cell receptor beta chains were sequenced from one sample in a study of human T cells and chemical hapten exposure. Time point denoted: pre-sensitization, week 0. Described treatment: therapeutic diphenylcyclopropenone sensitization with weekly scalp DPC. MiXCR was run by TCRdb on the RACE reads, yielding one entry per CDR3 protein. The repertoire holds under 300,000 distinct CDR3 sequences, with roughly 8% as singletons. Sequences were derived from whole blood, sampled in connection with sensitization to the hapten diphenylcyclopropenone (DPC). The origin of the receptors is a man between 18 and 29 years old with alopecia areata. Some clones in this sample may be carry-over from other donors' samples.

This clonotype was counted a few times. The chain combines TRBV7-2 with TRBJ2-3; unclear D gene. Germline V gene data show CDR1 as SGHTA and CDR2 as FQGNSA. The length of the CDR3 is 11 residues. V was clipped by 3 bases and J by 5 bases, with 3 bases between them. CDR3 in amino acids: CASSFEDTQYF. The CDR3 nucleotides read TGTGCCAGCAGCTTCGAAGATACGCAGTATTTT.

This clonotype was detected ten times or more. The rearrangement uses TRBV28 and TRBJ2-3; TRBD1 matches at 9 bases. Germline CDR1 MDHEN, CDR2 SYDVKM. The CDR3 loop spans 15 amino acids. The trim removed 7 bases at V and 5 bases at J, leaving 10 bases unmatched. The CDR3 is CASTYLTGGQDTQYF. In nucleotides, the CDR3 is TGTGCCAGCACTTACCTTACAGGGGGCCAAGATACGCAGTATTTT.

The sample holds a few counts of this clonotype. The chain employs TRBV11-1 and TRBJ2-2; 7 bases line up with TRBD1. CDR3 length: 15 residues. Trimming took 1 base from V and 4 from J; bases not matched to a gene: 3. CDR1 is SGHAT and CDR2 is FQDESV in the germline V gene (reference sequence). This CDR3 is CASSLVGQATGELFF. The CDR3 nucleotides are TGTGCCAGCAGCTTAGTCGGACAGGCCACCGGGGAGCTGTTTTTT.

This clonotype was recorded a few times. V usage is TRBV7-2 and J usage is TRBJ1-1, with D uncertain. This CDR3 has 14 amino acids. The V gene lost 7 bases and the J gene lost 1 base, with 13 bases spanning the gap. Germline lookup yields CDR1 SGHTA and CDR2 FQGNSA. CDR3 nucleotide sequence: TGTGCCAGCAACTACGGCTCGTCGAACACTGAAGCTTTCTTT. Protein sequence: CASNYGSSNTEAFF.

This clonotype was seen repeatedly, ten times or more. The chain links TRBV6-4 to TRBJ2-3; D is possibly TRBD1 (5 bases). The germline V gene has CDR1 MRHNA and CDR2 SNTAGT. This CDR3 spans 15 amino acids. Trimming pared 0 bases from V and 3 bases from J, leaving 10 bases between. In nucleotides, the CDR3 is TGTGCCAGCAGTGACTCTCCAGGGTTTACAGATACGCAGTATTTT. Its translation is CASSDSPGFTDTQYF.

Many counts were recorded for this clonotype. V usage is TRBV20-1 and J usage is TRBJ2-5; 8 bases fit TRBD2. Per germline, CDR1 DFQATT and CDR2 SNEGSKA (reference sequence). The CDR3 loop spans 13 amino acids. V dropped 6 bases and J dropped 7; count of bases not matched to a gene: 10. CDR3 DNA sequence: TGCAGTGCAACGCGGGGGGAAAAGGGGACCCAGTACTTC. Protein product: CSATRGEKGTQYF.

This clonotype was counted between two and nine times. The chain carries TRBV10-3 and TRBJ1-5; TRBD1 might be the D (6 bases). The CDR3 consists of 16 residues. The ends were cut back, 3 bases at V and 6 bases at J, with 18 bases in the middle. CDR1 is ENHRY and CDR2 is SYGVKD in the germline V gene. The CDR3 is CAISDRAGVISQPQHF. CDR3 coding DNA: TGTGCCATCAGTGACAGGGCAGGGGTGATAAGTCAGCCCCAGCATTTT.

The chain recombines TRBV28 with TRBJ1-1, with D unresolved. Germline-derived CDR1 and CDR2 are MDHEN and SYDVKM. Trimming removed 3 bases from V and 1 base from J, with 9 bases in between. The CDR3 loop spans 14 amino acids. The CDR3: CASSFATRNTEAFF. CDR3 coding DNA: TGTGCCAGCAGTTTTGCGACAAGGAACACTGAAGCTTTCTTT.

This clonotype has only a few counts. J is TRBJ2-7 and V is TRBV25-1; 7 bases agree with TRBD1. CDR1 is MGHDK, CDR2 SYGVNS, per germline. V was clipped by 4 bases and J by 5 bases; unmatched bases: 11. This CDR3 has 15 residues. Written as DNA, the CDR3 is TGTGCCAGCAGTGCCTACACAGGGGCGGTCAACGAGCAGTACTTC. Protein sequence: CASSAYTGAVNEQYF.

The table lists this clonotype with a few counts. The rearrangement joins TRBV6-5 to TRBJ2-7; D remains unclear. The V and J ends lost 6 bases and 4 bases respectively, with 13 bases between them. There are 13 residues in the CDR3. The germline V gene has CDR1 MNHEY and CDR2 SVGAGI. CDR3 residues: CASRGRKGYEQYF. Written as DNA, the CDR3 is TGTGCCAGCAGGGGCAGGAAAGGGTACGAGCAGTACTTC.

The gene calls are TRBV7-2 and TRBJ1-1; no clear D gene. The V end lost 4 bases, the J end lost 0 bases, and 12 bases lay between the germline ends. This CDR3 is 15 amino acids long. In germline, CDR1 is SGHTA, CDR2 FQGNSA. CDR3 nucleotide sequence: TGTGCCAGCAGCTCCACCGGACGGATGAACACTGAAGCTTTCTTT. This encodes CASSSTGRMNTEAFF.

This clonotype was found a few times. CDR3 residues: CASSYSGTIDSPLHF. The CDR3, as DNA: TGTGCCAGCAGTTACTCCGGGACAATAGATTCACCCCTCCACTTT. V and J are TRBV6-6 and TRBJ1-6; maybe TRBD1 (6 bases). V was clipped by 0 bases and J by 8 bases, with 11 bases between them. Germline CDR1 reads MNHNY; CDR2 reads SVGAGI (reference sequence). The CDR3 runs 15 residues.

This chain connects TRBV12-3 or TRBV12-4 to TRBJ1-2, with D tentatively TRBD1 (5 bases). V was pared by 3 bases and J by 4 bases, with 18 bases between. The CDR3 sequence is 16 residues long. CDR3 coding DNA: TGTGCCAGCAGTTTGGTGTTAAGGGGCGCAGGCTATGGCTACACCTTC. This encodes CASSLVLRGAGYGYTF.

The chain uses TRBV28 and TRBJ2-2; possibly TRBD1 or TRBD2 for D (7 bases each). CDR1 is MDHEN, CDR2 SYDVKM, per germline. Trimming left V 6 bases short and J 4 bases short, with 18 bases between. The CDR3 covers 16 residues. Here the CDR3 reads CASSANRGGGTGELFF. CDR3 nucleotide sequence: TGTGCCAGCAGCGCGAACAGGGGAGGGGGCACCGGGGAGCTGTTTTTT.

This chain links TRBV7-9 with TRBJ1-6; D uncertain. Germline CDR1 reads SEHNR; CDR2 reads FQNEAQ (reference sequence). The CDR3 consists of 14 residues. V lost 6 bases, J lost 5 bases, and 11 bases lay in between. In nucleotides, the CDR3 is TGTGCCAGCAGGAAACGAAATAATAATTCACCCCTCCACTTT. It specifies CASRKRNNNSPLHF. Looking up the rest from reference TRBV7-9 and TRBJ1-6 gives the full variable domain: DTGVSQNPRHKITKRGQNVTFRCDPISEHNRLYWYRQTLGQGPEFLTYFQNEAQLEKSRLLSDRFSAERPKGSFSTLEIQRTEQGDSAMYLCASRKRNNNSPLHFGNGTRLTVT.

V usage is TRBV24-1 and J usage is TRBJ2-1, with D unclear. This CDR3 is built from 17 residues. In germline, CDR1 is KGHDR, CDR2 SFDVKD. With 4 bases removed from V and 0 bases from J, the gap between germline ends came to 15 bases. As DNA, the CDR3 is TGTGCCACCAGTGACCCCCGGAGTGATAGCTCCTACAATGAGCAGTTCTTC. Encoded protein: CATSDPRSDSSYNEQFF.

This clonotype occurred many times. As DNA, the CDR3 is TGTGCCAGCAGCTTGGCAATCGGTTGGTCTGGCTCCTACAATGAGCAGTTCTTC. It translates to CASSLAIGWSGSYNEQFF. V usage is TRBV5-5 and J usage is TRBJ2-1; D uncertain. V was cut by 0 bases and J by 0 bases, with 16 bases left in between. Looked up from germline, CDR1 is SGHKS and CDR2 is YYEKEE (reference sequence). This CDR3 contains 18 residues.